Following are 20 T cell receptor beta chains from one sample sequenced in a study of blood T cell repertoires in COVID-19. The assay was immunoSEQ multiplex PCR, and TCRdb's table has in-frame clones only and misses some. In the table there are around 59,000 clones, 85% to 90% of which are singletons. Sequencing was done on a sample of peripheral blood. These receptors were collected from a man aged 55 to 70 with acute or convalescent COVID-19.

V is TRBV30 and J is TRBJ1-2; TRBD1 is a possible D gene (5 bases). V lost 0 bases and J lost 4, with 18 bases in between. The CDR3 extends over 16 amino acids. Germline CDR1 is GTSNPN and CDR2 is SVGIG (reference sequence). The CDR3 nucleotides are TGTGCCTGGAGTGTAGGTCAGGGAAGAGTCCTCTATGGCTACACCTTC. Translation: CAWSVGQGRVLYGYTF. Combining the CDR3 with reference TRBV30 and TRBJ1-2 gives the whole variable domain SQTIHQWPATLVQPVGSPLSLECTVEGTSNPNLYWYRQAAGRGLQLLFYSVGIGQISSEVPQNLSASRPQDRQFILSSKKLLLSDSGFYLCAWSVGQGRVLYGYTFGSGTRLTVV.

The sample holds one count of this clone. V usage is TRBV5-1 and J usage is TRBJ2-5; TRBD2 agrees at 10 bases. This CDR3 is built from 17 residues. Per the germline V gene, CDR1 is SGHRS and CDR2 is YFSETQ. V trimming: 1 base; J trimming: 4 bases; junction bases outside the gene matches: 10. CDR3: CASSLRVAGGSGETQYF. The DNA of the CDR3 is TGCGCCAGCAGCTTGAGGGTAGCGGGAGGATCGGGAGAGACCCAGTACTTC.

The gene calls are TRBV7-3 and TRBJ2-2; 9 bases align to TRBD2. The CDR3 runs to 17 residues. V shed 5 bases, J shed 1 base, and the junction held 8 bases outside the gene matches. CDR1 and CDR2 (germline): SGHTA, FQGTGA. Here the CDR3 DNA reads TGTGCCAGCAGCCGAACCATAGCGGGAGTGAACACCGGGGAGCTGTTTTTT. Translation gives CASSRTIAGVNTGELFF.

This clone has just one count. The V call is TRBV10-3, the J call TRBJ2-1, with TRBD1 as a possible D gene (5 bases). The CDR3 loop spans 12 amino acids. Per germline, CDR1 ENHRY and CDR2 SYGVKD. With 6 bases removed from V and 5 bases from J, the gap between germline ends came to 8 bases. CDR3 in DNA: TGTGCCATCAGCCGACAGAACAATGAGCAGTTCTTC. Its protein product is CAISRQNNEQFF.

The CDR3 loop is CASSRESGSEAFF. Written as DNA, the CDR3 is TGTGCCAGCAGTAGGGAGAGTGGGTCTGAAGCTTTCTTT. This chain connects TRBV6-4 to TRBJ1-1; no definite D call. Germline V gene data show CDR1 as MRHNA and CDR2 as SNTAGT. V lost 5 bases and J 6 bases, leaving 13 bases between the germline ends. The CDR3 totals 13 residues.

This chain uses TRBV7-9 with TRBJ1-1; TRBD1 matches 7 bases. The germline CDR1 and CDR2 sequences are SEHNR and FQNEAQ (reference sequence). After removal of 1 base from V and 5 bases from J, the junction contained 4 bases not matched to a gene. The CDR3 has 14 residues. The CDR3 nucleotides read TGTGCCAGCAGCTTAGTCTCAGGGGGAACTGAAGCTTTCTTT. Protein sequence: CASSLVSGGTEAFF.

The chain recombines TRBV9 with TRBJ2-3; D possibly corresponds to TRBD2 (6 bases). Per germline, CDR1 SGDLS and CDR2 YYNGEE. V lost 0 bases and J 3 bases, leaving 11 bases between the germline ends. The CDR3 runs to 15 residues. Here the CDR3 DNA reads TGTGCCAGCAGCGTAGCGGCGGAGGGGACAGATACGCAGTATTTT. Encoded protein: CASSVAAEGTDTQYF.

The CDR3 loop is CASSARTGGSGETQYF. The CDR3, as DNA: TGTGCCAGCAGCGCTAGGACAGGGGGCTCTGGTGAGACCCAGTACTTC. This rearrangement joins TRBV7-9 to TRBJ2-5; TRBD1 agrees at 11 bases. CDR3 length: 16 residues. The junction had 10 bases not matched to a gene; V was cut back by 5 bases and J by 5 bases. Germline CDR1 SEHNR, CDR2 FQNEAQ (reference sequence). The entire variable domain, with the rest obtained from reference TRBV7-9 and TRBJ2-5, is as follows: DTGVSQNPRHKITKRGQNVTFRCDPISEHNRLYWYRQTLGQGPEFLTYFQNEAQLEKSRLLSDRFSAERPKGSFSTLEIQRTEQGDSAMYLCASSARTGGSGETQYFGPGTRLLVL.

This chain connects TRBV29-1 to TRBJ2-3; 8 bases agree with TRBD1. V shed 6 bases and J 1 base; nucleotides not matched to a gene: 6. The germline V gene has CDR1 SQVTM and CDR2 ANQGSEA. The CDR3 totals 14 residues. The CDR3 loop is CSVAGQGGTDTQYF. CDR3 coding DNA: TGCAGCGTAGCCGGACAGGGCGGCACAGATACGCAGTATTTT.

CDR3 coding DNA: TGTGCCAGCAGCGTAGTCCTAGCGGACTACAATGAGCAGTTCTTC. It encodes CASSVVLADYNEQFF. This rearrangement joins TRBV9 to TRBJ2-1; the match to TRBD2 covers 7 bases. J lost 3 bases, V lost 0 bases, and 3 bases had no gene match. Germline-derived CDR1 and CDR2 are SGDLS and YYNGEE. This CDR3 contains 15 residues.

The chain uses TRBV9 and TRBJ2-1; TRBD2 agrees at 8 bases. The V and J ends lost 4 bases and 2 bases, in that order; junction bases with no gene match: 11. Germline assignment: CDR1 SGDLS and CDR2 YYNGEE. CDR3 length equals 17 residues. CDR3: CASSPTGSAGAYNEQFF. CDR3 DNA: TGTGCCAGCAGCCCCACAGGGTCAGCGGGAGCCTACAATGAGCAGTTCTTC.

The table lists this clone with a count of one. The chain joins TRBV25-1 to TRBJ1-3; 7 nucleotides agree with TRBD1. The CDR3 is 15 amino acids. After removal of 6 bases from V and 0 bases from J, the junction contained 5 bases not matched to a gene. Per germline, CDR1 MGHDK and CDR2 SYGVNS. The CDR3 DNA reads as TGTGCCAGCAGGGAGACAGGGTCCTCTGGAAACACCATATATTTT. This translates into CASRETGSSGNTIYF.

The chain has TRBV6-5 and TRBJ2-3; D perhaps matches TRBD2 (6 bases). V gave up 7 bases and J gave up 4 bases, with 12 bases separating them. Germline V gene sequence: CDR1 MNHEY, CDR2 SVGAGI. The CDR3 extends over 13 amino acids. The CDR3 here is CASKPSGADTQYF. The CDR3 DNA reads TGTGCCAGCAAGCCGTCGGGGGCAGATACGCAGTATTTT.

This chain connects TRBV5-1 to TRBJ2-5, with TRBD1 matching 9 bases. From germline, CDR1 is SGHRS and CDR2 YFSETQ. With 4 bases clipped from V and 5 bases from J, the junction kept 6 bases outside the gene matches. This CDR3 region has 14 residues. Here the CDR3 DNA reads TGCGCCAGCAGCGAACAGGGGGCGGATGAGACCCAGTACTTC. Protein sequence: CASSEQGADETQYF.

The rearrangement joins TRBV5-1 to TRBJ1-1; D perhaps matches TRBD1 (5 bases). V shed 7 bases and J shed 1 base, with 11 bases lying between them. CDR3 length: 13 amino acids. Germline V CDR1 and CDR2: SGHRS, YFSETQ. The CDR3 nucleotides are TGCGCCAGCTTGGAGGGACCGAACACTGAAGCTTTCTTT. It yields the protein CASLEGPNTEAFF. The variable domain in full, completed from reference TRBV5-1 and TRBJ1-1, reads KAGVTQTPRYLIKTRGQQVTLSCSPISGHRSVSWYQQTPGQGLQFLFEYFSETQRNKGNFPGRFSGRQFSNSRSEMNVSTLELGDSALYLCASLEGPNTEAFFGQGTRLTVV.

The chain recombines TRBV19 with TRBJ2-2; weak D call: TRBD1 (5 bases). Trimming cost V 0 bases and J 4 bases, with 9 bases left between them. Germline CDR1 reads LNHDA; CDR2 reads SQIVND (reference sequence). The CDR3 contains 15 residues. CDR3: CASSIDRVGTGELFF. CDR3 in DNA: TGTGCCAGTAGTATAGACAGGGTTGGCACCGGGGAGCTGTTTTTT.

V gene TRBV7-2 combines with J gene TRBJ2-1, with 10 positions matching TRBD2. V was pared by 2 bases and J by 6 bases, with 4 bases of the junction left unmatched. The CDR3 contains 15 residues. Germline CDR1 SGHTA, CDR2 FQGNSA. For the CDR3, the DNA is TGTGCCAGCAGCTTACGACTAGCGGGTAGCAATGAGCAGTTCTTC. It codes for CASSLRLAGSNEQFF.

V and J are TRBV30 and TRBJ1-2, with 7 bases matching TRBD1. CDR3 length equals 15 residues. Germline-derived CDR1 and CDR2 are GTSNPN and SVGIG (reference sequence). V shed 0 bases and J 2 bases; nucleotides not matched to a gene: 6. CDR3 sequence: CAWSVGQVTNYGYTF. CDR3 DNA: TGTGCCTGGAGTGTTGGACAGGTGACCAACTATGGCTACACCTTC. The full variable domain, in which reference TRBV30 and TRBJ1-2 provide the parts outside the CDR3, is SQTIHQWPATLVQPVGSPLSLECTVEGTSNPNLYWYRQAAGRGLQLLFYSVGIGQISSEVPQNLSASRPQDRQFILSSKKLLLSDSGFYLCAWSVGQVTNYGYTFGSGTRLTVV.

The chain joins TRBV2 to TRBJ2-5; possibly TRBD2 for D (6 bases). Trimming shortened V by 6 bases and J by 4 bases, and 18 bases separated the two germline ends. Germline V lookup: CDR1 SNHLY, CDR2 FYNNEI. The CDR3 is 15 amino acids. CDR3 loop: CASSGNGQEGETQYF. The CDR3 nucleotides are TGTGCCAGCAGCGGAAACGGTCAGGAGGGAGAGACCCAGTACTTC. Full variable domain (outside the CDR3, taken from reference TRBV2 and TRBJ2-5): EPEVTQTPSHQVTQMGQEVILRCVPISNHLYFYWYRQILGQKVEFLVSFYNNEISEKSEIFDDQFSVERPDGSNFTLKIRSTKLEDSAMYFCASSGNGQEGETQYFGPGTRLLVL.

This chain uses TRBV6-6 with TRBJ1-1; tentatively, D is TRBD1 (5 bases). CDR1 is MNHNY, CDR2 SVGAGI, per germline (reference sequence). The germline V and J ends were trimmed by 4 bases and 1 base, with 10 bases remaining between them. This CDR3 has 14 residues. The CDR3 DNA sequence: TGTGCCAGCAGTTTAAGTCAGGGGAACACTGAAGCTTTCTTT. Translated, it gives CASSLSQGNTEAFF.